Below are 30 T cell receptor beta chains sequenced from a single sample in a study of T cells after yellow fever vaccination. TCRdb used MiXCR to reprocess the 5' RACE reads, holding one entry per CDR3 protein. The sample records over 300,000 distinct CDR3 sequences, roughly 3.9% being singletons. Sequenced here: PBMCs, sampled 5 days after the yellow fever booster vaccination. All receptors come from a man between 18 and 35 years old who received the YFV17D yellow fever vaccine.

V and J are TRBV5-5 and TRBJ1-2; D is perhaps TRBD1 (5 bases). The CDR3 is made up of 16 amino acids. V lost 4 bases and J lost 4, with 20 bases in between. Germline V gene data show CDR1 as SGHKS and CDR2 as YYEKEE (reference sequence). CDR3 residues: CASSPIPGGSRYGYTF. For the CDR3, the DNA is TGTGCCAGCAGCCCAATTCCCGGGGGTAGCCGCTATGGCTACACCTTC.

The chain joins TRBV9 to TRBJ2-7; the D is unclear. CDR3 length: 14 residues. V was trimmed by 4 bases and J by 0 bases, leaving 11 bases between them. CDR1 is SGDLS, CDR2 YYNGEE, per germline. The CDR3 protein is CASSKNSNSYEQYF. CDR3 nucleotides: TGTGCCAGCAGCAAAAACAGCAACTCCTACGAGCAGTACTTC.

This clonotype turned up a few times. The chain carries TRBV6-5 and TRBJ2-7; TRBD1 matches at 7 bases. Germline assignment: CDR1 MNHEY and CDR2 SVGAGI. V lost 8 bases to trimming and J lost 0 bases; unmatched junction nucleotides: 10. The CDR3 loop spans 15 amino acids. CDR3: CASAISWDSSYEQYF. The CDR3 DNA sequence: TGTGCCAGCGCCATTTCCTGGGACAGCTCCTACGAGCAGTACTTC.

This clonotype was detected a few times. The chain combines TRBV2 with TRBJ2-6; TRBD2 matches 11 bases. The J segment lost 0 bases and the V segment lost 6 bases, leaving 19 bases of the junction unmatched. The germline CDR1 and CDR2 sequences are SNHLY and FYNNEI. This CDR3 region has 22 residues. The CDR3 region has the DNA TGTGCCAGCAGCGCTGGGACTCTAGCGGGGGGCTCCCCCCACTCTGGGGCCAACGTCCTGACTTTC. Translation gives CASSAGTLAGGSPHSGANVLTF.

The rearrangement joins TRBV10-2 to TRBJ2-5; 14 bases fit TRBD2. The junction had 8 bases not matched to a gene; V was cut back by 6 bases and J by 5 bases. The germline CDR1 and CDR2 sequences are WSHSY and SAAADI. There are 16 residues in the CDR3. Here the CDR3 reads CASRYTTSGGEETQYF. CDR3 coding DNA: TGCGCCAGCAGATATACGACTAGCGGGGGGGAGGAGACCCAGTACTTC.

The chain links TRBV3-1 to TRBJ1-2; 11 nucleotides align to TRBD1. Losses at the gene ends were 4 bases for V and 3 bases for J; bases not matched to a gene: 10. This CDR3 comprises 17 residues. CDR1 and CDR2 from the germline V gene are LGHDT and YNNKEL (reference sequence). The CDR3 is CASSRRGQGAADYGYTF. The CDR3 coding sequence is TGTGCCAGCAGCCGCAGAGGACAGGGGGCTGCGGACTATGGCTACACCTTC.

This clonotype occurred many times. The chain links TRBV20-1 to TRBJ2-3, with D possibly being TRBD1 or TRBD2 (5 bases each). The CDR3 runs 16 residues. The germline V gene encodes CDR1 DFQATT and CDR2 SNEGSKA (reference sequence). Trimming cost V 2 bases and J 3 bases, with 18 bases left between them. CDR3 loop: CSARSLGTLETDTQYF. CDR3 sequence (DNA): TGCAGTGCTAGATCCCTCGGGACCCTAGAAACAGATACGCAGTATTTT.

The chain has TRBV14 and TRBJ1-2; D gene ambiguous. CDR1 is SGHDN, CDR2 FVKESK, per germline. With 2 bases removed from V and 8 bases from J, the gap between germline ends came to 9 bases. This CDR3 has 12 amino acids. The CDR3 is CASSQPGRGYTF. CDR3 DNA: TGTGCCAGCAGCCAACCTGGACGGGGCTACACCTTC.

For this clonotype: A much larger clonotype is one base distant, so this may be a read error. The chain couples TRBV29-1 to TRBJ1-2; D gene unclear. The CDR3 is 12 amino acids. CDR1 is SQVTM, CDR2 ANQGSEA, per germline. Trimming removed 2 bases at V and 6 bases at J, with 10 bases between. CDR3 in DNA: TGCAGCGTTGAATGGAGCTGGGATGGCTACACCTTC. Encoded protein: CSVEWSWDGYTF.

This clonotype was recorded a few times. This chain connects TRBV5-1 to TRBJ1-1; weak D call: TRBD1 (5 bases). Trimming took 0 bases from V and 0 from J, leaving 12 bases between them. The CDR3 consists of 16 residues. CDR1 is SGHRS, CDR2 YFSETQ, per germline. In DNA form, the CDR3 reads TGCGCCAGCAGCTTGGGGACACAGGATCTGAACACTGAAGCTTTCTTT. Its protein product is CASSLGTQDLNTEAFF.

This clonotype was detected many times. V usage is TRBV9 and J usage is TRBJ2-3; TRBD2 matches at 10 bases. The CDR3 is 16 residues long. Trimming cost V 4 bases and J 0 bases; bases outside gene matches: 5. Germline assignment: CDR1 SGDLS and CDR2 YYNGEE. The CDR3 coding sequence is TGTGCCAGCAGCTCCGGACTAGCGGACAGCACAGATACGCAGTATTTT. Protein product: CASSSGLADSTDTQYF.

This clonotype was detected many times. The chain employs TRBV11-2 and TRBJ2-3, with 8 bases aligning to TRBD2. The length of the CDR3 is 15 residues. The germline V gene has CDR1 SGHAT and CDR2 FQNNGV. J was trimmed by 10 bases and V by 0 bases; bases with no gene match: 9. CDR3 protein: CASSLDRLSGEAQYF. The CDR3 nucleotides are TGTGCCAGCAGCTTAGATCGTCTTAGCGGGGAGGCGCAGTATTTT.

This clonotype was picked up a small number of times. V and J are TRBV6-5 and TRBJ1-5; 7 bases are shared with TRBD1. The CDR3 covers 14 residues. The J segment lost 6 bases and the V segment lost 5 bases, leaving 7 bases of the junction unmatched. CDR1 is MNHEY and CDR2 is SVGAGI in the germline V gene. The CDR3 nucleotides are TGTGCCAGCAGTACAGGGGATGGGGGTCAGCCCCAGCATTTT. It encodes CASSTGDGGQPQHF.

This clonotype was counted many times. The CDR3 coding sequence is TGCGCCAGCAGCATTGGGGCGACAGTTACTAATGAAAAACTGTTTTTT. This codes for CASSIGATVTNEKLFF. This chain joins TRBV5-1 and TRBJ1-4; D may be TRBD1 (5 bases). From germline, CDR1 is SGHRS and CDR2 YFSETQ. V gave up 4 bases and J gave up 2 bases, with 15 bases separating them. There are 16 residues in the CDR3.

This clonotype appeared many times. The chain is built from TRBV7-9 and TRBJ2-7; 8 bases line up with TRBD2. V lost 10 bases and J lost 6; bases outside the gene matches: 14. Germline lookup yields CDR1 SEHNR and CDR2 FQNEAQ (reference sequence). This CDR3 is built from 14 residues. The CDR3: CANSAPAGVGEQYF. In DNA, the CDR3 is TGTGCCAACTCGGCCCCAGCGGGGGTCGGCGAGCAGTACTTC.

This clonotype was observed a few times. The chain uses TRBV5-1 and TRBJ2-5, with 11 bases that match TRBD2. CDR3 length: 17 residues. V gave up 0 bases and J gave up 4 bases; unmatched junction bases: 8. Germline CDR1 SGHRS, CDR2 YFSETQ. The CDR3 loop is CASSLESSGGAAETQYF. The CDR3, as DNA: TGCGCCAGCAGCTTGGAGAGTAGCGGGGGGGCCGCAGAGACCCAGTACTTC.

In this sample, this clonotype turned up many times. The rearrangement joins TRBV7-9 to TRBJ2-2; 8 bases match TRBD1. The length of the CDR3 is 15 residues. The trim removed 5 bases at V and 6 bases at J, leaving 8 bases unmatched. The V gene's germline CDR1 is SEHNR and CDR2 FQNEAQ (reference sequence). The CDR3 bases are TGTGCCAGCAGCGTAAGGGGACAGGTCCCCGGGGAGCTGTTTTTT. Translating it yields CASSVRGQVPGELFF.

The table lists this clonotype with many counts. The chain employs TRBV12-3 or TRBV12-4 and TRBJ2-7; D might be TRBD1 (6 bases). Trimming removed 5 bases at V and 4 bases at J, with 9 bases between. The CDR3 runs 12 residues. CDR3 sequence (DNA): TGTGCCAGCAGTCAGGGGCCGTACGAGCAGTACGTC. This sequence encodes CASSQGPYEQYV.

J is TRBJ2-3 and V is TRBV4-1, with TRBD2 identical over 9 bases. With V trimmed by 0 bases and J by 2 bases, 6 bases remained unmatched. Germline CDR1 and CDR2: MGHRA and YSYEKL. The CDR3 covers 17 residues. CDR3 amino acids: CASSQEGSGGSTDTQYF. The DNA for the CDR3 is TGCGCCAGCAGCCAAGAGGGTAGCGGGGGATCCACAGATACGCAGTATTTT.

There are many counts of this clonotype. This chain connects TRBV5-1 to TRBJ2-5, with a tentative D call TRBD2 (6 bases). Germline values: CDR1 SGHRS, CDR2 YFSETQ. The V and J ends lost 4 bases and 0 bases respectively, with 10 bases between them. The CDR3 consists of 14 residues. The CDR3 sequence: CASSPGVNQETQYF. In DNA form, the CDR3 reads TGCGCCAGCAGCCCGGGGGTTAACCAAGAGACCCAGTACTTC. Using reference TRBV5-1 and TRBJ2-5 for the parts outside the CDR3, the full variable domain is KAGVTQTPRYLIKTRGQQVTLSCSPISGHRSVSWYQQTPGQGLQFLFEYFSETQRNKGNFPGRFSGRQFSNSRSEMNVSTLELGDSALYLCASSPGVNQETQYFGPGTRLLVL.

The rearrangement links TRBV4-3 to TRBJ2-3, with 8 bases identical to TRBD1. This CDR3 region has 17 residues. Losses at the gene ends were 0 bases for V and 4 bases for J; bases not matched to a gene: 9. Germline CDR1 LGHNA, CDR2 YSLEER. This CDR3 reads CASSQDRRGTGPDTQYF. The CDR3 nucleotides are TGCGCCAGCAGCCAAGACAGGAGAGGGACAGGCCCAGATACGCAGTATTTT.

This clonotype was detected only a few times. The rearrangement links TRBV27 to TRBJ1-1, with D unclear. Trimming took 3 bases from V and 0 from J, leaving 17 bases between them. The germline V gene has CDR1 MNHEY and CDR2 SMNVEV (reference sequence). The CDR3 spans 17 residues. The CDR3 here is CASSFTSEIGLNTEAFF. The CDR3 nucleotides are TGTGCCAGCAGTTTCACTTCGGAAATAGGGTTGAACACTGAAGCTTTCTTT.

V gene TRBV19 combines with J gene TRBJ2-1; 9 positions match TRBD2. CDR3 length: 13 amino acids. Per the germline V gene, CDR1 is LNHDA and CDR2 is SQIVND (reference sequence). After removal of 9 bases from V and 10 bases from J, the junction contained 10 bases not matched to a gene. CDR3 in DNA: TGTGCCAGCCGAGCGGGGGGCCGAGAAGAGCAGTTCTTC. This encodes CASRAGGREEQFF.

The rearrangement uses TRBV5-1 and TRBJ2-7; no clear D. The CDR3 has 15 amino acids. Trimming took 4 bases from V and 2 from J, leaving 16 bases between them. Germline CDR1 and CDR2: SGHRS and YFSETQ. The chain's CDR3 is CASSPRPQQTYEQYF. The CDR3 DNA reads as TGCGCCAGCAGCCCTAGACCCCAGCAGACCTACGAGCAGTACTTC.

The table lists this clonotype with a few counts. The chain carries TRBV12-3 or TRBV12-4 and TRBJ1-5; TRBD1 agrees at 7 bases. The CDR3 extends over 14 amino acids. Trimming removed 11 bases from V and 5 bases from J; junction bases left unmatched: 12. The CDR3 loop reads CASRGQGVYQPQHF. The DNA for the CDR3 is TGTGCCTCTAGGGGGCAGGGGGTTTATCAGCCCCAGCATTTT.

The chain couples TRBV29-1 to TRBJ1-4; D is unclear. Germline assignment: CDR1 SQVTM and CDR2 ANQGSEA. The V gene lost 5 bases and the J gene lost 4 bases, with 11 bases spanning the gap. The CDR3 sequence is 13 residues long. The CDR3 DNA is TGCAGCGTTCGACAAGTCCTTAATGAAAAACTGTTTTTT. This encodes CSVRQVLNEKLFF.

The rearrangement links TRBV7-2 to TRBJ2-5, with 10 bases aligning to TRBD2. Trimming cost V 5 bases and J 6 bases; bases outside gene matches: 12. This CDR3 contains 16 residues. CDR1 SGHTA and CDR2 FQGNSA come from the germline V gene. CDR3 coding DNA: TGTGCCAGCAGCCCAAGAGGGACTAGCGTCGGAAAGACCCAGTACTTC. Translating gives CASSPRGTSVGKTQYF.

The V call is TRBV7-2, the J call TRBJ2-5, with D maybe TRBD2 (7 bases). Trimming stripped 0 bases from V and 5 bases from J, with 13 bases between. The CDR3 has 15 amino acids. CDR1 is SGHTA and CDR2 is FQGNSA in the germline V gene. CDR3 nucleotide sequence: TGTGCCAGCAGCTTAGCGGGGGGGCTGGTGGAGACCCAGTACTTC. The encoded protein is CASSLAGGLVETQYF.

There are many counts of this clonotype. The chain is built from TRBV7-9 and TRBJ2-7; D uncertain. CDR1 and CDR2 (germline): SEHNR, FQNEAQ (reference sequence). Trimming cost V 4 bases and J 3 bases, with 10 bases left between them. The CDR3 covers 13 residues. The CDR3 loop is CASSSQSNYEQYV. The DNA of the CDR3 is TGTGCCAGCAGCTCCCAGAGTAACTACGAGCAGTACGTC.

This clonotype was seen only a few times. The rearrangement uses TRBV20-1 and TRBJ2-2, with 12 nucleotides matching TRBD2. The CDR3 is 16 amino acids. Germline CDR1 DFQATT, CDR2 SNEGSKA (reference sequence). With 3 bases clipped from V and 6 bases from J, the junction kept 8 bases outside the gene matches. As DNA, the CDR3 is TGCAGTGCTAGGCCCCTAGCGGGGGGGCCTTCCGGGGAGCTGTTTTTT. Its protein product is CSARPLAGGPSGELFF.